Listed below are T cell receptor beta chains from one sample, sequenced in a study of CD8 T cell repertoires and HIV-1 epitope variants. Assay used: immunoSEQ multiplex PCR; TCRdb lists only in-frame clones, some missing. The sample lists 90,000 or so clones, almost 75% seen once, with roughly 25% in the top ten. The sample was uncultured baseline CD8+ T cells from peripheral blood mononuclear cells (PBMCs). The source is a male donor with HIV. CDR3s include the opening cysteine and the closing phenylalanine or tryptophan. D genes are given only for firm matches. Clone size is stated in some rows and not others, as once, few, many or a class when expanded.

clone_size: -; v_call: TRBV5-6; j_call: TRBJ2-4; d_call: -; cdr3_aa: CASSNLGWAKNIQYF; cdr3_nt: TGTGCCAGCAGCAATCTTGGATGGGCCAAAAACATTCAGTACTTC
clone_size: -; v_call: TRBV6-5; j_call: TRBJ1-6; d_call: -; cdr3_aa: CAGSYTANSPLHF; cdr3_nt: TGTGCCGGCAGTTATACGGCCAATTCACCCCTCCACTTT
clone_size: -; v_call: TRBV18; j_call: TRBJ2-2; d_call: -; cdr3_aa: CASSPEILYPGPDHTGELFF; cdr3_nt: TGTGCCAGCTCACCAGAAATCTTATATCCGGGACCCGACCATACCGGGGAGCTGTTTTTT
clone_size: -; v_call: TRBV30; j_call: TRBJ1-6; d_call: TRBD1; cdr3_aa: CAWSPQGISPLHF; cdr3_nt: TGTGCCTGGAGTCCACAGGGGATTTCACCCCTCCACTTT
clone_size: -; v_call: TRBV14; j_call: TRBJ2-1; d_call: -; cdr3_aa: CASSALGNEQFF; cdr3_nt: TGTGCCAGCAGCGCCCTAGGGAATGAGCAGTTCTTC
clone_size: few; v_call: TRBV5-1; j_call: TRBJ2-5; d_call: -; cdr3_aa: CASSPGMRGEETQYF; cdr3_nt: TGCGCCAGCAGCCCCGGAATGAGGGGGGAAGAGACCCAGTACTTC
clone_size: -; v_call: TRBV28; j_call: TRBJ1-6; d_call: -; cdr3_aa: CASSSSYNSPLHF; cdr3_nt: TGTGCCAGCTCAAGCTCCTATAATTCACCCCTCCACTTT
clone_size: -; v_call: TRBV5-1; j_call: TRBJ1-2; d_call: -; cdr3_aa: CASSRDTGDYGYTF; cdr3_nt: TGCGCCAGCAGCCGCGATACGGGGGACTATGGCTACACCTTC
clone_size: -; v_call: TRBV5-6; j_call: TRBJ2-1; d_call: -; cdr3_aa: CASSLAGAYNEQFF; cdr3_nt: TGTGCCAGCAGCTTGGCAGGTGCCTACAATGAGCAGTTCTTC
clone_size: -; v_call: TRBV7-9; j_call: TRBJ2-3; d_call: -; cdr3_aa: CASSRVAAGRTDTQYF; cdr3_nt: TGTGCCAGCAGCCGAGTTGCAGCAGGACGCACAGATACGCAGTATTTT
clone_size: few; v_call: TRBV19; j_call: TRBJ2-5; d_call: TRBD1; cdr3_aa: CASSRTGGEDQETQYF; cdr3_nt: TGTGCCAGTAGTAGGACAGGGGGCGAGGACCAAGAGACCCAGTACTTC
clone_size: -; v_call: TRBV25-1; j_call: TRBJ1-1; d_call: -; cdr3_aa: CASSEYLNTEAFF; cdr3_nt: TGTGCCAGCAGTGAATATCTGAACACTGAAGCTTTCTTT
clone_size: -; v_call: TRBV6-1; j_call: TRBJ2-7; d_call: -; cdr3_aa: CASSEYLSYEQYF; cdr3_nt: TGTGCCAGCAGTGAATATTTGAGCTACGAGCAGTACTTC
clone_size: -; v_call: TRBV4-3; j_call: TRBJ2-7; d_call: -; cdr3_aa: CASSSTTGSDEQYF; cdr3_nt: TGCGCCAGCAGCTCGACTACAGGGTCCGACGAGCAGTACTTC
clone_size: -; v_call: TRBV7-2; j_call: TRBJ1-5; d_call: -; cdr3_aa: CASSLAGFNQPQHF; cdr3_nt: TGTGCCAGCAGCCTTGCGGGCTTCAATCAGCCCCAGCATTTT
clone_size: -; v_call: TRBV7-8; j_call: TRBJ2-1; d_call: TRBD1; cdr3_aa: CASSSQGNEQFF; cdr3_nt: TGTGCCAGCAGCTCACAGGGGAATGAGCAGTTCTTC
clone_size: -; v_call: TRBV9; j_call: TRBJ2-3; d_call: TRBD1; cdr3_aa: CASSADRGTDTQYF; cdr3_nt: TGTGCCAGCAGCGCGGACAGGGGGACAGATACGCAGTATTTT
clone_size: -; v_call: TRBV28; j_call: TRBJ2-7; d_call: TRBD1; cdr3_aa: CASSSHPGQGSSYEQYF; cdr3_nt: TGTGCCAGCAGTTCCCATCCGGGACAGGGAAGCTCCTACGAGCAGTACTTC
clone_size: -; v_call: TRBV19; j_call: TRBJ2-5; d_call: -; cdr3_aa: CASKSERIQETQYF; cdr3_nt: TGTGCCAGTAAGAGTGAGCGCATCCAAGAGACCCAGTACTTC
clone_size: -; v_call: TRBV14; j_call: TRBJ2-1; d_call: TRBD2; cdr3_aa: CASSQELPPGLAGLDYNEWQFF; cdr3_nt: TGTGCCAGCAGCCAAGAGTTGCCCCCGGGACTAGCGGGACTAGACTACAATGAGTGGCAGTTCTTC
clone_size: -; v_call: TRBV9; j_call: TRBJ1-1; d_call: -; cdr3_aa: CASSVGFVMNTEAFF; cdr3_nt: TGTGCCAGCAGCGTAGGATTCGTCATGAACACTGAAGCTTTCTTT
clone_size: -; v_call: TRBV5-1; j_call: TRBJ2-1; d_call: TRBD2; cdr3_aa: CASSFDGRDEQFF; cdr3_nt: TGCGCCAGCAGCTTTGACGGGAGGGATGAGCAGTTCTTC
clone_size: -; v_call: TRBV5-6; j_call: TRBJ2-1; d_call: TRBD1; cdr3_aa: CASSLSRGQYNEQFF; cdr3_nt: TGTGCCAGCAGCTTGTCCAGGGGGCAGTACAATGAGCAGTTCTTC
clone_size: -; v_call: TRBV6-1; j_call: TRBJ1-5; d_call: -; cdr3_aa: CASRWTDQNQPQHF; cdr3_nt: TGTGCCAGCAGATGGACAGATCAGAATCAGCCCCAGCATTTT
clone_size: -; v_call: TRBV5-6; j_call: TRBJ2-7; d_call: -; cdr3_aa: CASSLAWSRSYEQYF; cdr3_nt: TGTGCCAGCAGCTTGGCCTGGTCGCGCTCCTACGAGCAGTACTTC
clone_size: -; v_call: TRBV28; j_call: TRBJ2-1; d_call: -; cdr3_aa: CASSAPPVAEQFF; cdr3_nt: TGTGCCAGCAGTGCCCCGCCGGTCGCTGAGCAGTTCTTC
clone_size: -; v_call: TRBV14; j_call: TRBJ2-7; d_call: -; cdr3_aa: CASSYIAGDGSYEQYF; cdr3_nt: TGTGCCAGCAGCTACATTGCAGGGGATGGGTCCTACGAGCAGTACTTC
clone_size: -; v_call: TRBV7-2; j_call: TRBJ2-2; d_call: -; cdr3_aa: CASSHLGVSVDTGELFF; cdr3_nt: TGTGCCAGCAGCCATTTAGGGGTTTCGGTCGACACCGGGGAGCTGTTTTTT
clone_size: -; v_call: TRBV28; j_call: TRBJ2-5; d_call: -; cdr3_aa: CASRGGARVEETQYF; cdr3_nt: TGTGCCAGCAGAGGGGGGGCCCGGGTCGAAGAGACCCAGTACTTC
clone_size: -; v_call: TRBV9; j_call: TRBJ2-5; d_call: -; cdr3_aa: CASSVDLQETQYF; cdr3_nt: TGTGCCAGCAGCGTAGACCTGCAAGAGACCCAGTACTTC
clone_size: -; v_call: TRBV7-8; j_call: TRBJ2-1; d_call: -; cdr3_aa: CASSSQDIHEFF; cdr3_nt: TGTGCCAGCAGCTCACAGGACATCCACGAGTTCTTC
clone_size: -; v_call: TRBV7-6; j_call: TRBJ1-1; d_call: -; cdr3_aa: CASSLGQVGTEAFF; cdr3_nt: TGTGCCAGCAGCTTGGGCCAGGTGGGCACTGAAGCTTTCTTT
clone_size: -; v_call: TRBV5-4; j_call: TRBJ2-3; d_call: TRBD2; cdr3_aa: CASSLAGSSTDTQYF; cdr3_nt: TGTGCCAGCAGCTTAGCGGGGTCTAGCACAGATACGCAGTATTTT
clone_size: -; v_call: TRBV7-2; j_call: TRBJ2-3; d_call: TRBD2; cdr3_aa: CASSLAAGGLTDTQYF; cdr3_nt: TGTGCCAGCAGCTTAGCAGCGGGAGGGCTCACAGATACGCAGTATTTT
clone_size: once; v_call: TRBV28; j_call: TRBJ2-7; d_call: -; cdr3_aa: CASSSSGAWAQYF; cdr3_nt: TGTGCCAGCAGTTCCTCGGGGGCTTGGGCGCAGTACTTC
clone_size: -; v_call: TRBV7-6; j_call: TRBJ2-7; d_call: TRBD1; cdr3_aa: CASSPRTGAGAYEQYF; cdr3_nt: TGTGCCAGCAGCCCGCGGACAGGGGCTGGGGCCTACGAGCAGTACTTC
clone_size: -; v_call: TRBV4-1; j_call: TRBJ2-3; d_call: -; cdr3_aa: CASSQATVISDTQYF; cdr3_nt: TGCGCCAGCAGCCAAGCCACAGTTATTTCAGATACGCAGTATTTT
clone_size: -; v_call: TRBV7-9; j_call: TRBJ1-1; d_call: TRBD1; cdr3_aa: CASSGGQGGNTEAFF; cdr3_nt: TGTGCCAGCAGCGGGGGACAGGGAGGGAACACTGAAGCTTTCTTT
clone_size: -; v_call: TRBV28; j_call: TRBJ2-7; d_call: -; cdr3_aa: CASSLNRVIGEQYF; cdr3_nt: TGTGCCAGCAGCCTAAACCGGGTTATCGGCGAGCAGTACTTC
clone_size: -; v_call: TRBV7-8; j_call: TRBJ2-5; d_call: TRBD2; cdr3_aa: CASSLAVLAGAETQYF; cdr3_nt: TGTGCCAGCAGCTTAGCGGTTCTAGCGGGAGCAGAGACCCAGTACTTC
clone_size: -; v_call: TRBV21-1; j_call: TRBJ2-7; d_call: -; cdr3_aa: CASSIDRPGQGLHEQYF; cdr3_nt: TGTGCCAGCAGCATTGACCGACCGGGACAGGGTTTACACGAGCAGTACTTC
clone_size: -; v_call: TRBV7-6; j_call: TRBJ2-7; d_call: -; cdr3_aa: CASSLLGSSYEQYF; cdr3_nt: TGTGCCAGCAGCTTATTAGGGTCATCCTACGAGCAGTACTTC
clone_size: -; v_call: TRBV9; j_call: TRBJ2-7; d_call: TRBD2; cdr3_aa: CASSASPSGRYEQYF; cdr3_nt: TGTGCCAGCAGCGCATCTCCTAGCGGGAGGTACGAGCAGTACTTC
clone_size: -; v_call: TRBV2; j_call: TRBJ2-1; d_call: -; cdr3_aa: CASSPYPKSYNEQFF; cdr3_nt: TGTGCCAGCAGTCCTTATCCTAAGAGCTACAATGAGCAGTTCTTC
clone_size: -; v_call: TRBV6-8; j_call: TRBJ2-1; d_call: TRBD2; cdr3_aa: CASRGLAGGHKAGNEQFF; cdr3_nt: TGTGCCAGCAGAGGACTAGCGGGAGGCCACAAGGCGGGGAATGAGCAGTTCTTC
clone_size: -; v_call: TRBV10-2; j_call: TRBJ2-7; d_call: -; cdr3_aa: CASHPGTQNSYEQYF; cdr3_nt: TGCGCCAGCCACCCCGGGACTCAAAACTCCTACGAGCAGTACTTC
clone_size: -; v_call: TRBV27; j_call: TRBJ1-4; d_call: -; cdr3_aa: CASRERNEKLFF; cdr3_nt: TGTGCCAGCAGAGAACGGAATGAAAAACTGTTTTTT
clone_size: few; v_call: TRBV6-1; j_call: TRBJ2-5; d_call: -; cdr3_aa: CASSEWGGETQYF; cdr3_nt: TGTGCCAGCAGTGAATGGGGCGGGGAGACCCAGTACTTC
clone_size: -; v_call: TRBV28; j_call: TRBJ1-4; d_call: -; cdr3_aa: CASSFFEKLFF; cdr3_nt: TGTGCCAGCAGTTTCTTCGAAAAACTGTTTTTT
clone_size: -; v_call: TRBV19; j_call: TRBJ1-5; d_call: -; cdr3_aa: CASSIVPSQPQHF; cdr3_nt: TGTGCCAGTAGTATAGTCCCGAGCCAGCCCCAGCATTTT
clone_size: -; v_call: TRBV19; j_call: TRBJ1-5; d_call: -; cdr3_aa: CASSIGAGARNQPQHF; cdr3_nt: TGTGCCAGTAGTATAGGGGCAGGGGCGCGCAATCAGCCCCAGCATTTT
clone_size: -; v_call: TRBV5-1; j_call: TRBJ1-1; d_call: TRBD1; cdr3_aa: CASSLALQGANTEAFF; cdr3_nt: TGCGCCAGCAGCTTGGCCTTACAGGGGGCGAACACTGAAGCTTTCTTT
clone_size: -; v_call: TRBV7-8; j_call: TRBJ1-5; d_call: -; cdr3_aa: CASSLAAGSNQPQHF; cdr3_nt: TGTGCCAGCAGCTTAGCGGCAGGGAGCAATCAGCCCCAGCATTTT
clone_size: few; v_call: TRBV7-2; j_call: TRBJ2-1; d_call: TRBD2; cdr3_aa: CASSLDSGGHNEQFF; cdr3_nt: TGTGCCAGCAGCTTAGATAGCGGGGGGCACAATGAGCAGTTCTTC
clone_size: -; v_call: TRBV10-1; j_call: TRBJ2-7; d_call: -; cdr3_aa: CASRSWPSYEQYF; cdr3_nt: TGCGCCAGCAGATCGTGGCCCTCCTACGAGCAGTACTTC